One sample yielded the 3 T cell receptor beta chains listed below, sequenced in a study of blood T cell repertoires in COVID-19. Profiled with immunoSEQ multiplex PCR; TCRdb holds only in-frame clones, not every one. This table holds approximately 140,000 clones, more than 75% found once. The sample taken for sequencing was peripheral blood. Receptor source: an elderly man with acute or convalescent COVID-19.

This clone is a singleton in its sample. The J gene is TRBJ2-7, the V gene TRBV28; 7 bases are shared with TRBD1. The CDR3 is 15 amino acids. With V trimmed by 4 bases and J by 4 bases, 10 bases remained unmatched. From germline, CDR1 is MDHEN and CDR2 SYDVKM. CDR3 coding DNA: TGTGCCAGCAGTTCCGTGAACAGGGGTCCATACGAGCAGTACTTC. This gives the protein CASSSVNRGPYEQYF.

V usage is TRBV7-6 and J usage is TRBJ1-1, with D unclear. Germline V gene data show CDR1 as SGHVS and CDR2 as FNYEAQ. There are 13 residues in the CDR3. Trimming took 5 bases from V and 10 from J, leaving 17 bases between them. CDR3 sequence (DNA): TGTGCCAGCAGCCCCGAGGGAGGGCGGGGAGCTTTCTTT. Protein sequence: CASSPEGGRGAFF. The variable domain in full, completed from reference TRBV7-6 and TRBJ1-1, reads GAGVSQSPRYKVTKRGQDVALRCDPISGHVSLYWYRQALGQGPEFLTYFNYEAQQDKSGLPNDRFSAERPEGSISTLTIQRTEQRDSAMYRCASSPEGGRGAFFGQGTRLTVV.

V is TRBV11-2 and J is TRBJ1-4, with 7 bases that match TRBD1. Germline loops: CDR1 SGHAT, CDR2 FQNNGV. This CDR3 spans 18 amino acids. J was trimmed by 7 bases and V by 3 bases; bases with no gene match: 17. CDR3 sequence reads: CASSFDPSEGALGEKLFF. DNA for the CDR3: TGTGCCAGCAGCTTTGACCCATCCGAGGGGGCACTTGGTGAAAAACTGTTTTTT.